A single sample gave rise to the 15 T cell receptor beta chains below, sequenced in a study of OX40 agonist ivuxolimab in advanced cancers. Method: immunoSEQ multiplex PCR; TCRdb's copy keeps in-frame clones and lacks some. The repertoire holds under 25,000 clones, with roughly 90% as singletons. The sample was CD4+ or CD8+ T cells sorted from blood, taken in a trial of the OX40 agonist ivuxolimab. These receptors originate from an adult with an advanced solid tumor such as melanoma, head and neck, liver or kidney cancer.

V is TRBV15 and J is TRBJ2-6; D is perhaps TRBD1 (6 bases). Trimming cost V 4 bases and J 3 bases, with 28 bases left between them. The CDR3 length is 21 residues. The V gene's germline CDR1 is LNHNV and CDR2 YYDKDF (reference sequence). CDR3 DNA sequence: TGTGCCACCAGCATTTTCAGGACAGCCCTGAGGGACCCGCTTGGGGCCAACGTCCTGACTTTC. Protein product: CATSIFRTALRDPLGANVLTF.

The chain recombines TRBV4-1 with TRBJ2-1; 12 bases agree with TRBD2. There are 18 residues in the CDR3. J gave up 5 bases and V 0 bases, and 8 bases lay outside the gene matches. Germline V gene data show CDR1 as MGHRA and CDR2 as YSYEKL. CDR3 nucleotide sequence: TGCGCCAGCAGCCAAGATTTGGCTAGCGGGGGGGCTCACAATGAGCAGTTCTTC. Protein sequence: CASSQDLASGGAHNEQFF.

The chain recombines TRBV6-5 with TRBJ2-1, with D hard to call. V was cut by 2 bases and J by 4 bases, with 6 bases left in between. This CDR3 contains 13 residues. The germline gives CDR1 MNHEY, CDR2 SVGAGI. In DNA form, the CDR3 reads TGTGCCAGCAGTTACACGAGGTACAATGAGCAGTTCTTC. Its translation is CASSYTRYNEQFF.

This chain connects TRBV11-2 to TRBJ1-1, with 9 bases matching TRBD1. CDR1 and CDR2 (germline): SGHAT, FQNNGV. CDR3 size: 16 residues. V lost 5 bases to trimming and J lost 5 bases; unmatched junction nucleotides: 12. DNA of the CDR3: TGTGCCAGCAGCACTCGGAAGGGACAGGGAGGAACTGAAGCTTTCTTT. It translates to CASSTRKGQGGTEAFF.

V is TRBV30 and J is TRBJ2-7; TRBD1 matches at 10 bases. V lost 2 bases and J lost 4; bases outside the gene matches: 2. There are 13 residues in the CDR3. Per germline, CDR1 GTSNPN and CDR2 SVGIG (reference sequence). CDR3 DNA sequence: TGTGCCTGGAGTCCGGGACAGGGGTACGAGCAGTACTTC. As protein: CAWSPGQGYEQYF.

This chain links TRBV4-1 with TRBJ2-3; D remains ambiguous. The CDR3 totals 15 residues. Trimming removed 1 base from V and 0 bases from J, with 8 bases in between. CDR1 and CDR2 from the germline V gene are MGHRA and YSYEKL. The CDR3 bases are TGCGCCAGCAGCCAAGCCGGGCAGAGCACAGATACGCAGTATTTT. This gives the protein CASSQAGQSTDTQYF.

The chain combines TRBV28 with TRBJ1-2; D remains ambiguous. The CDR3 is made up of 13 amino acids. Germline assignment: CDR1 MDHEN and CDR2 SYDVKM. Trimming pared 3 bases from V and 3 bases from J, leaving 8 bases between. The CDR3 region is CASSFREHYGYTF. CDR3 nucleotides: TGTGCCAGCAGTTTCCGGGAGCACTATGGCTACACCTTC.

The CDR3 DNA follows: TGTGCCAGTAGTCCGTGGACTAGCGGGAGCGGGGAGCAGTTCTTC. Its translation: CASSPWTSGSGEQFF. The chain couples TRBV19 to TRBJ2-1; 13 bases are shared with TRBD2. V shed 5 bases and J 10 bases; nucleotides not matched to a gene: 8. From germline, CDR1 is LNHDA and CDR2 SQIVND (reference sequence). The CDR3 spans 15 residues.

The gene calls are TRBV6-4 and TRBJ1-2; 7 bases align to TRBD1. J gave up 5 bases and V 8 bases, and 14 bases lay outside the gene matches. The CDR3 has 15 amino acids. Germline lookup yields CDR1 MRHNA and CDR2 SNTAGT. The chain's CDR3 is CASGSTGSPIYGYTF. CDR3 sequence (DNA): TGTGCCAGCGGATCGACAGGGTCACCCATTTATGGCTACACCTTC.

The chain employs TRBV4-2 and TRBJ1-4, with D hard to call. Germline loops: CDR1 LGHNA, CDR2 YNFKEQ. The V and J ends lost 0 bases and 7 bases respectively, with 15 bases between them. CDR3 length: 16 amino acids. CDR3 sequence: CASSQERVTAVEKLFF. CDR3 coding DNA: TGTGCCAGCAGCCAAGAGAGGGTAACTGCGGTTGAAAAACTGTTTTTT.

This chain links TRBV19 with TRBJ2-3; 8 positions agree with TRBD2. Germline lookup yields CDR1 LNHDA and CDR2 SQIVND (reference sequence). V shed 5 bases and J 5 bases; nucleotides not matched to a gene: 9. The CDR3 length is 15 residues. Written as DNA, the CDR3 is TGTGCCAGTAGTTGGGCCCCGGGAGGGGAAGATACGCAGTATTTT. Its translation: CASSWAPGGEDTQYF.

The chain is built from TRBV10-1 and TRBJ1-2; D remains ambiguous. With 0 bases removed from V and 1 base from J, the gap between germline ends came to 15 bases. The CDR3 runs to 17 residues. Germline loops: CDR1 WNHNN, CDR2 SYGVQD (reference sequence). The CDR3 bases are TGCGCCAGCAGTGAGTCCATAATACGGGTGTTTAACTATGGCTACACCTTC. It codes for CASSESIIRVFNYGYTF.

The chain is built from TRBV6-5 and TRBJ2-3; 7 positions agree with TRBD2. Germline CDR1 reads MNHEY; CDR2 reads SVGAGI. V shed 8 bases, J shed 4 bases, and the junction held 9 bases outside the gene matches. This CDR3 has 14 amino acids. CDR3 residues: CASRRRERADTQYF. CDR3 nucleotides: TGTGCCAGCCGTAGGCGGGAGCGGGCAGATACGCAGTATTTT.

V is TRBV6-5 and J is TRBJ1-1; D not resolved. Trimming took 6 bases from V and 1 from J, leaving 9 bases between them. Germline V gives CDR1 MNHEY, CDR2 SVGAGI. CDR3 length: 13 residues. The CDR3 here is CASSKSGNTEAFF. DNA for the CDR3: TGTGCCAGCAGCAAATCAGGGAACACTGAAGCTTTCTTT.

The rearrangement links TRBV7-9 to TRBJ2-5; TRBD2 aligns across 11 bases. Germline loops: CDR1 SEHNR, CDR2 FQNEAQ (reference sequence). The CDR3 runs to 14 residues. Germline trimming cut 3 bases from V and 4 bases from J; bases unmatched to any gene: 1. CDR3 region: CASSFTSGGETQYF. DNA of the CDR3: TGTGCCAGCAGCTTCACTAGCGGGGGAGAGACCCAGTACTTC.